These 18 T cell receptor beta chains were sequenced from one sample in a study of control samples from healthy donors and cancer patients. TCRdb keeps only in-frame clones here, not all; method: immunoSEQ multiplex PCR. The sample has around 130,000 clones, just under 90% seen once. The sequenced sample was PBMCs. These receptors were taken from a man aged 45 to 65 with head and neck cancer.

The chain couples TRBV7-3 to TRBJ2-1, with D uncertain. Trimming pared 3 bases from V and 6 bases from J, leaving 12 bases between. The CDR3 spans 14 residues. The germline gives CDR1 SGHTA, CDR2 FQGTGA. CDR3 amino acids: CASSLSNSRNEQFF. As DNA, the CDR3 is TGTGCCAGCAGCTTGTCAAATAGTCGCAATGAGCAGTTCTTC.

The chain's CDR3 is CASSFTGGYEQFF. The CDR3 DNA sequence: TGTGCCAGCAGTTTTACCGGGGGGTATGAGCAGTTCTTC. This rearrangement joins TRBV27 to TRBJ2-1; 7 nucleotides agree with TRBD2. J lost 8 bases, V lost 3 bases, and 4 bases had no gene match. Germline lookup yields CDR1 MNHEY and CDR2 SMNVEV (reference sequence). This CDR3 has 13 amino acids.

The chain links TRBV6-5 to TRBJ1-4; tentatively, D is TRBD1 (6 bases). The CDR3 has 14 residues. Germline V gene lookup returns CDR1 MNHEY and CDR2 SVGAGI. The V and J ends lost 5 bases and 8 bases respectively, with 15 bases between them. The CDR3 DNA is TGTGCCAGCAGTCGACAGGCGCCCCGGGAAAAACTGTTTTTT. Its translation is CASSRQAPREKLFF.

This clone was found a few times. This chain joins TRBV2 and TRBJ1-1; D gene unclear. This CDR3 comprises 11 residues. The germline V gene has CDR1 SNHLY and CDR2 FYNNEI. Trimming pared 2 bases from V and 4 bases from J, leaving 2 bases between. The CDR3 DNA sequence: TGTGCCAGCAGTGAATTCACTGAAGCTTTCTTT. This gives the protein CASSEFTEAFF. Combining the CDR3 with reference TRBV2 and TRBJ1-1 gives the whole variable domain EPEVTQTPSHQVTQMGQEVILRCVPISNHLYFYWYRQILGQKVEFLVSFYNNEISEKSEIFDDQFSVERPDGSNFTLKIRSTKLEDSAMYFCASSEFTEAFFGQGTRLTVV.

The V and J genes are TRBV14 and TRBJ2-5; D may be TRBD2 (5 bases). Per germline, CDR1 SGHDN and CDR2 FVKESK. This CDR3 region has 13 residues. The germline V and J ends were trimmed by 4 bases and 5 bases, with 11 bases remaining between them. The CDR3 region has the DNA TGTGCCAGCAGCCCTTCCTGGAGGGAGACCCAGTACTTC. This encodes CASSPSWRETQYF. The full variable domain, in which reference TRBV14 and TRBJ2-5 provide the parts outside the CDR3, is EAGVTQFPSHSVIEKGQTVTLRCDPISGHDNLYWYRRVMGKEIKFLLHFVKESKQDESGMPNNRFLAERTGGTYSTLKVQPAELEDSGVYFCASSPSWRETQYFGPGTRLLVL.

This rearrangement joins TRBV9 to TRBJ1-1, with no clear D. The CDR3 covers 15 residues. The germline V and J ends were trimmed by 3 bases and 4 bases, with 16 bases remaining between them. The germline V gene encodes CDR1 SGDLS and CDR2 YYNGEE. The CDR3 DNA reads TGTGCCAGCAGCGGGAGGGAGGGCTGGAGCACTGAAGCTTTCTTT. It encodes CASSGREGWSTEAFF. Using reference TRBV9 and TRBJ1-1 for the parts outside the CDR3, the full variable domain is DSGVTQTPKHLITATGQRVTLRCSPRSGDLSVYWYQQSLDQGLQFLIQYYNGEERAKGNILERFSAQQFPDLHSELNLSSLELGDSALYFCASSGREGWSTEAFFGQGTRLTVV.

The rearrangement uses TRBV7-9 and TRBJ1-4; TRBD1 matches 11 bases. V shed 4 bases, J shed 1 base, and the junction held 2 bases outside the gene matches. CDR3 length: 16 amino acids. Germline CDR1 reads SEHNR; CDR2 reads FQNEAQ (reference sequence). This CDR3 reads CASSSGQGGTNEKLFF. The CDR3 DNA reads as TGTGCCAGCAGCTCGGGACAGGGGGGAACTAATGAAAAACTGTTTTTT.

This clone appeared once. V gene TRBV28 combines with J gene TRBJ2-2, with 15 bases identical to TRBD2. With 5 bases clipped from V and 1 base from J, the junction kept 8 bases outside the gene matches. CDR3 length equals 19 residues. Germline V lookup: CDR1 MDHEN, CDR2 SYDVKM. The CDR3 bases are TGTGCCAGCAGTCCGTCGCTGGGACTAGCGGGAGGGAACACCGGGGAGCTGTTTTTT. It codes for CASSPSLGLAGGNTGELFF.

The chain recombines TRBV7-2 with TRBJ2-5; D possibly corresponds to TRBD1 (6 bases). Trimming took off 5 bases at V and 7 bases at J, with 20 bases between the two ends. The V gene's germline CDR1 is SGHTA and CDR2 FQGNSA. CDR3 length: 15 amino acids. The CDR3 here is CASSGQGQGLGTQYF. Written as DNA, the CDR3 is TGTGCCAGCAGCGGTCAGGGGCAGGGGTTGGGGACCCAGTACTTC. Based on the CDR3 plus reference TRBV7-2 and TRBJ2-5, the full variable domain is GAGVSQSPSNKVTEKGKDVELRCDPISGHTALYWYRQSLGQGLEFLIYFQGNSAPDKSGLPSDRFSAERTGGSVSTLTIQRTQQEDSAVYLCASSGQGQGLGTQYFGPGTRLLVL.

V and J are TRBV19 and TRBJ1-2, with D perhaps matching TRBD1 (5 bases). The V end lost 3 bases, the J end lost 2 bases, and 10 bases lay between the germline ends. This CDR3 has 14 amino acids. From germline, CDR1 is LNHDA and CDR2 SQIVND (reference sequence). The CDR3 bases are TGTGCCAGTAGTATTCCGGGACGGAACTATGGCTACACCTTC. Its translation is CASSIPGRNYGYTF.

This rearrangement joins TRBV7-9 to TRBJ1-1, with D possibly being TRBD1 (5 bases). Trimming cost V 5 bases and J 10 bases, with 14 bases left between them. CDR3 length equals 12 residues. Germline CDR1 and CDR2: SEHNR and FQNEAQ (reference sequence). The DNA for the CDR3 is TGTGCCAGCAGCAATTCCCGGGACGGAGCTTTCTTT. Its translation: CASSNSRDGAFF.

This CDR3 reads CASSSKTGLTGELFF. CDR3 in DNA: TGTGCCAGCAGCTCGAAGACAGGCCTCACCGGGGAGCTGTTTTTT. The V and J genes are TRBV7-9 and TRBJ2-2, with D tentatively TRBD1 (6 bases). Germline CDR1 is SEHNR and CDR2 is FQNEAQ (reference sequence). This CDR3 is 15 amino acids long. Trimming pared 4 bases from V and 4 bases from J, leaving 13 bases between.

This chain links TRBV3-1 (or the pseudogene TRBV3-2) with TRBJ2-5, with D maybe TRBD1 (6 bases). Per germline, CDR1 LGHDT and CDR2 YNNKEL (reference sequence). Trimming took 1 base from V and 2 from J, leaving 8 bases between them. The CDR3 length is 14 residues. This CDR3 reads CASSQGTAQETQYF. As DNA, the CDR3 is TGTGCCAGCAGCCAAGGGACAGCACAAGAGACCCAGTACTTC.

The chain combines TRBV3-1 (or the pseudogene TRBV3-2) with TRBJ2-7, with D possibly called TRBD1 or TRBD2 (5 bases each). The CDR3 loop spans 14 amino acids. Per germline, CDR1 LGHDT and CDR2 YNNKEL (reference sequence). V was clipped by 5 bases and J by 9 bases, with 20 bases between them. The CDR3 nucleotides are TGTGCCAGCAGCGCTACGGGTGGCCTCGGGGCGCAGTACTTC. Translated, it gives CASSATGGLGAQYF.

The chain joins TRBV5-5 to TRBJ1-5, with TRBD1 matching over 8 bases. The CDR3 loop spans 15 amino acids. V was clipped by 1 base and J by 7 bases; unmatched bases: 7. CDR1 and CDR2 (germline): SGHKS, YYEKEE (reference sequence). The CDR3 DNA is TGTGCCAGCAGCTTGTGGTCAGGGGGCGGGCAGCCCCAGCATTTT. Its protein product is CASSLWSGGGQPQHF.

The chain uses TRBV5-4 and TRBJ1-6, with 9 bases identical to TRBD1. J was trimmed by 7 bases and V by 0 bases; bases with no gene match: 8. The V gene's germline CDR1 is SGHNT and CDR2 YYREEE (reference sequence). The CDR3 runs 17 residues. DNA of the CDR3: TGTGCCAGCAGCTTGGTTGGGACAGGGCTTTCGAATTCACCCCTCCACTTT. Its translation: CASSLVGTGLSNSPLHF.

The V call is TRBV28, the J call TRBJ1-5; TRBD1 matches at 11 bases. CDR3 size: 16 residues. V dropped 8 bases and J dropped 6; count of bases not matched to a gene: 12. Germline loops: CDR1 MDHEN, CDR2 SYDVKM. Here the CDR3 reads CASEGWTGGVGQPQHF. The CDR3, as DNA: TGTGCCAGCGAGGGCTGGACAGGGGGCGTTGGTCAGCCCCAGCATTTT.

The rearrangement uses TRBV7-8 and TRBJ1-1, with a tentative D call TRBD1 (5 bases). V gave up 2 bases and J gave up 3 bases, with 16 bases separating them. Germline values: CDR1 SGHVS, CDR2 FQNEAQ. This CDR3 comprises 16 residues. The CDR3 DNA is TGTGCCAGCAGCTTAAATCCGGGGGGGTTGGACACTGAAGCTTTCTTT. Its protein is CASSLNPGGLDTEAFF.